These 22 T cell receptor beta chains were sequenced from one sample in a study of glioma-infiltrating T cells. Using RNA template, CDR3s of TCR alpha and beta were amplified with iRepertoire arm-PCR. One entry per CDR3 protein, called by TCRdb with MiXCR from the multiplex PCR reads. Of fewer than 90,000 distinct CDR3 sequences listed, about 23% are singletons. Source material: glioma tissue, nonneoplastic brain tissue, or PBMCs (not recorded which). The receptor set was obtained from a human donor with low-grade glioma or glioblastoma, undergoing nonglioma brain surgery, or in good health (not recorded which).

This clonotype was seen a few times. This chain uses TRBV10-2 with TRBJ2-3, with D unresolved. The CDR3 loop spans 15 amino acids. The germline V gene has CDR1 WSHSY and CDR2 SAAADI. Trimming stripped 7 bases from V and 0 bases from J, with 14 bases between. CDR3 sequence: CASTPTSVSTDTQYF. DNA for the CDR3: TGCGCCAGCACGCCCACCAGCGTTAGCACAGATACGCAGTATTTT.

In its sample, this clonotype was seen many times. This chain joins TRBV18 and TRBJ2-3, with TRBD2 matching 7 bases. With 8 bases clipped from V and 0 bases from J, the junction kept 5 bases outside the gene matches. Germline CDR1 KGHSH, CDR2 LQKENI. The CDR3 runs 14 residues. CDR3 sequence reads: CASRSGPSTDTQYF. DNA for the CDR3: TGTGCCAGCCGTAGCGGGCCCAGCACAGATACGCAGTATTTT.

In its sample, this clonotype was seen many times. The chain employs TRBV9 and TRBJ2-3, with D possibly matching TRBD2 (6 bases). In germline, CDR1 is SGDLS, CDR2 YYNGEE. The CDR3 spans 14 residues. Deletions cut 3 bases from V and 5 bases from J, with 13 bases between. The CDR3 sequence is CASSGWGGGDTQYF. The CDR3 nucleotides are TGTGCCAGCAGCGGCTGGGGAGGCGGAGATACGCAGTATTTT. Together with reference TRBV9 and TRBJ2-3, the CDR3 gives the full variable domain: DSGVTQTPKHLITATGQRVTLRCSPRSGDLSVYWYQQSLDQGLQFLIQYYNGEERAKGNILERFSAQQFPDLHSELNLSSLELGDSALYFCASSGWGGGDTQYFGPGTRLTVL.

This clonotype was recorded at least ten times. This rearrangement joins TRBV12-3 or TRBV12-4 to TRBJ1-1, with D hard to call. CDR3 length: 16 residues. V gave up 1 base and J gave up 1 base, with 13 bases separating them. CDR3 region: CASSLGHTYPNTEAFF. The CDR3 bases are TGTGCCAGCAGTTTAGGACATACCTACCCGAACACTGAAGCTTTCTTT.

DNA for the CDR3: TGTGCCAGCAGAGGGACAGGGGGGAGCAATCAGCCCCAGCATTTT. It translates to CASRGTGGSNQPQHF. The chain links TRBV12-3 or TRBV12-4 to TRBJ1-5, with 11 bases fitting TRBD1. Trimming cost V 6 bases and J 1 base; bases outside gene matches: 2. The CDR3 has 15 amino acids.

This clonotype was detected only a few times. This sequence joins TRBV11-2 and TRBJ1-2, with 7 bases fitting TRBD1. Germline V gives CDR1 SGHAT, CDR2 FQNNGV. This CDR3 has 15 amino acids. J lost 4 bases, V lost 1 base, and 6 bases had no gene match. The CDR3 DNA sequence: TGTGCCAGCAGCTTAGGGGTAGGGGGCGTCTATGGCTACACCTTC. This translates into CASSLGVGGVYGYTF.

This chain connects TRBV19 to TRBJ1-4; D is ambiguous. This CDR3 contains 15 residues. CDR1 and CDR2 (germline): LNHDA, SQIVND (reference sequence). Trimming removed 6 bases from V and 3 bases from J, with 14 bases in between. CDR3 amino acids: CASRRESGPNEKLFF. CDR3 bases: TGTGCCAGTAGGAGGGAGTCCGGGCCTAATGAAAAACTGTTTTTT.

Comments on this clonotype: At one end the junction does not follow the germline gene, possibly because of a read error. The chain couples TRBV27 to TRBJ1-6; no clear D gene. From germline, CDR1 is MNHEY and CDR2 SMNVEV (reference sequence). CDR3 length: 17 residues. The CDR3 DNA sequence: TGTGCCAGCGGTTTCCTGAGTAATATGCTCTATAATTCACCCCTCCACTTC. It codes for CASGFLSNMLYNSPLHF.

This clonotype was observed many times. This chain connects TRBV20-1 to TRBJ2-3; D remains unclear. V lost 0 bases, J lost 4 bases, and 17 bases lay in between. This CDR3 region has 16 residues. Germline V gives CDR1 DFQATT, CDR2 SNEGSKA (reference sequence). The DNA for the CDR3 is TGCAGTGCTAGAGATCTCCGGTCATGGACGTCAGATACGCAGTATTTT. This translates into CSARDLRSWTSDTQYF.

The sample holds many counts of this clonotype. The chain has TRBV6-1 and TRBJ2-3; D may be TRBD2 (5 bases). The CDR3 loop spans 12 amino acids. Germline CDR1 and CDR2: MNHNS and SASEGT. Trimming stripped 6 bases from V and 3 bases from J, with 7 bases between. CDR3 protein: CASREGTDTQYF. The DNA for the CDR3 is TGTGCCAGCAGAGAGGGAACAGATACGCAGTATTTT.

This clonotype was detected many times. The J gene is TRBJ2-7, the V gene TRBV20-1; 10 bases align to TRBD2. Germline values: CDR1 DFQATT, CDR2 SNEGSKA (reference sequence). With 3 bases clipped from V and 6 bases from J, the junction kept 8 bases outside the gene matches. The CDR3 is 14 residues long. In DNA, the CDR3 is TGCAGTGCTAGGACGCCGGGACTAGCGAGCGAGCAGTACTTC. As protein: CSARTPGLASEQYF.

The chain joins TRBV7-9 to TRBJ2-7; perhaps TRBD1 as D (6 bases). CDR1 and CDR2 (germline): SEHNR, FQNEAQ (reference sequence). This CDR3 contains 14 residues. Trimming removed 3 bases from V and 5 bases from J, with 14 bases in between. The CDR3 nucleotides read TGTGCCAGCAGCTTCGGACAGACAAAAAACGAGCAGTACTTC. Translating it yields CASSFGQTKNEQYF.

In its sample, this clonotype was seen many times. The chain links TRBV6-1 to TRBJ2-3; D is undetermined. Looked up from germline, CDR1 is MNHNS and CDR2 is SASEGT. Trimming removed 4 bases at V and 0 bases at J, with 14 bases between. The CDR3 has 16 amino acids. The CDR3 DNA reads as TGTGCCAGCAGTGCTCACTCATTAACTAGCACAGATACGCAGTATTTT. This sequence encodes CASSAHSLTSTDTQYF.

This sequence joins TRBV19 and TRBJ2-2; possibly TRBD1 for D (6 bases). V shed 7 bases and J shed 1 base, with 13 bases lying between them. CDR3 size: 15 residues. Looked up from germline, CDR1 is LNHDA and CDR2 is SQIVND (reference sequence). Here the CDR3 reads CASMIGTKNTGELFF. Written as DNA, the CDR3 is TGTGCCAGTATGATTGGGACAAAGAACACCGGGGAGCTGTTTTTT.

This clonotype has a count of ten or more. The V call is TRBV27, the J call TRBJ2-5, with D uncertain. This CDR3 has 14 residues. V lost 3 bases and J 6 bases, leaving 14 bases between the germline ends. Germline CDR1 is MNHEY and CDR2 is SMNVEV (reference sequence). CDR3 sequence reads: CASSLVGSVKTQYF. The CDR3 bases are TGTGCCAGCAGTTTGGTCGGGTCGGTTAAGACCCAGTACTTC.

This clonotype was found many times. This chain uses TRBV29-1 with TRBJ2-7; 8 positions agree with TRBD1. Germline V lookup: CDR1 SQVTM, CDR2 ANQGSEA. Unmatched junction bases numbered 5, after V lost 1 base and J lost 3 bases. The CDR3 is 14 residues long. The chain's CDR3 is CSVEVQTGGYEQYF. CDR3 in DNA: TGCAGCGTTGAAGTCCAAACAGGGGGCTACGAGCAGTACTTC.

This clonotype has ten or more counts. The chain has TRBV20-1 and TRBJ1-1; tentative D call: TRBD1 (6 bases). V lost 3 bases and J lost 7, with 15 bases in between. The CDR3 extends over 13 amino acids. Germline CDR1 is DFQATT and CDR2 is SNEGSKA (reference sequence). The CDR3 bases are TGCAGTGCTAGTCGGGGGCGCCGGGGTGAAGCTTTCTTT. It translates to CSASRGRRGEAFF.

This clonotype was detected many times. The V call is TRBV28, the J call TRBJ1-4, with D unresolved. The CDR3 has 12 residues. Looked up from germline, CDR1 is MDHEN and CDR2 is SYDVKM. The V and J ends lost 5 bases and 8 bases respectively, with 9 bases between them. The CDR3 DNA reads TGTGCCAGCAGTCGGTTGAGAGAAAAACTGTTTTTT. Encoded protein: CASSRLREKLFF.

This clonotype was recorded at least ten times. The rearrangement links TRBV6-1 to TRBJ2-5; no clear D gene. The CDR3 is made up of 14 amino acids. Germline V gene lookup returns CDR1 MNHNS and CDR2 SASEGT. Between the trimmed V and J ends, which lost 1 base and 5 bases, there was a span of 11 bases. This CDR3 is CASSEDKVLETQYF. As DNA, the CDR3 is TGTGCCAGCAGTGAAGATAAGGTTCTCGAGACCCAGTACTTC.

This clonotype rates as medium-sized. The V and J genes are TRBV20-1 and TRBJ1-1, with D possibly being TRBD1 (6 bases). The CDR3 totals 14 residues. From germline, CDR1 is DFQATT and CDR2 SNEGSKA (reference sequence). V lost 0 bases and J 11 bases, leaving 19 bases between the germline ends. In nucleotides, the CDR3 is TGCAGTGCTAGAGATCTTGGGCAGGGGAAGACGGCTTTCTTT. This codes for CSARDLGQGKTAFF.

This clonotype was seen a single time. A much larger clone is a single base away; this may be a read error. J is TRBJ1-5 and V is TRBV2; D may be TRBD1 (5 bases). Per germline, CDR1 SNHLY and CDR2 FYNNEI. The CDR3 runs to 14 residues. V gave up 6 bases and J gave up 6 bases, with 15 bases separating them. The CDR3 DNA is TGTGCCAGCAGCTCGGACGGGGGAGGTCAGCCCCAGCATTTT. This sequence encodes CASSSDGGGQPQHF. Full variable domain (rest looked up from reference TRBV2 and TRBJ1-5): EPEVTQTPSHQVTQMGQEVILRCVPISNHLYFYWYRQILGQKVEFLVSFYNNEISEKSEIFDDQFSVERPDGSNFTLKIRSTKLEDSAMYFCASSSDGGGQPQHFGDGTRLSIL.

This clonotype was recorded only once. This may stem from a read error, because a much larger clone lies one nucleotide away. Without the conserved terminal phenylalanine or tryptophan, this CDR3 likely stems from a read error. The chain couples TRBV29-1 to TRBJ2-1; TRBD1 agrees at 8 bases. The CDR3 contains 12 residues. J lost 7 bases, V lost 7 bases, and 6 bases had no gene match. The germline V gene encodes CDR1 SQVTM and CDR2 ANQGSEA. This chain's CDR3 is CSAGDRQNEQFL. DNA of the CDR3: TGCAGCGCCGGGGACAGGCAGAATGAGCAGTTCTTA.